This T cell receptor (beta chain) was sequenced for a study of T cell responses to AZD1222 COVID-19 vaccine. The study pooled second doses at about 4 or about 12 weeks. Only in-frame clones appear in the TCRdb table, and some are missing; sequencing was by immunoSEQ multiplex PCR. This table holds 140,000 or so clones, 88% found once. After removal of 3 bases from V and 4 bases from J, the junction contained 6 bases not matched to a gene. Per germline, CDR1 LGHDT and CDR2 YNNKEL (reference sequence). CDR3 length: 15 residues. This sequence originates from an adult who received the AZD1222 COVID-19 vaccine. The sequences come from peripheral blood, collected 28 days after the second AZD1222 dose. The V gene is TRBV3-1 (or the pseudogene TRBV3-2), the J gene TRBJ2-7, with 10 nucleotides matching TRBD1. CDR3 amino acids: CASSHDRGLMYEQYF. The CDR3 DNA reads TGTGCCAGCAGCCACGACAGGGGGCTGATGTACGAGCAGTACTTC.